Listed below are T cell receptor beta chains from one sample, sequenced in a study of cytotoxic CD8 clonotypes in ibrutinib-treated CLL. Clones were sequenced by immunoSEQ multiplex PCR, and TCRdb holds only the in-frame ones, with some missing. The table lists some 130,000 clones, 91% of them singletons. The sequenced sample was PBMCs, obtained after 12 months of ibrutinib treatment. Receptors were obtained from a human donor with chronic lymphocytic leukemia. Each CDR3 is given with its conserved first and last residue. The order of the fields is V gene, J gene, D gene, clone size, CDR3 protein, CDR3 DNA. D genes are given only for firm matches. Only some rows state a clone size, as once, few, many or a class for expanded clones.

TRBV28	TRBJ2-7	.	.	CASSGYEQYF	TGTGCCAGCAGTGGTTACGAGCAGTACTTC
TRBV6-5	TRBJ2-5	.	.	CASRKGPGPETQYF	TGTGCCAGCAGGAAGGGTCCGGGCCCAGAGACCCAGTACTTC
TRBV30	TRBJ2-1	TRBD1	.	CAWAHPGTGRNEQFF	TGTGCCTGGGCTCATCCCGGGACAGGGAGGAATGAGCAGTTCTTC
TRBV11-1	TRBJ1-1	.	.	CASTLRENTEAFF	TGTGCCAGCACCCTGAGAGAAAACACTGAAGCTTTCTTT
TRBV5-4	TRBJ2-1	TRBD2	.	CASSPPGLAGSYNEQFF	TGTGCCAGCAGCCCCCCGGGACTAGCGGGGTCCTACAATGAGCAGTTCTTC
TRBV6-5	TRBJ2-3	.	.	CASSSPFSTDTQYF	TGTGCCAGTTCAAGCCCATTCTCCACAGATACGCAGTATTTT
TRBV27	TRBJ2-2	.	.	CASSYSGTAGELFF	TGTGCCAGCAGTTACTCCGGGACCGCCGGGGAGCTGTTTTTT
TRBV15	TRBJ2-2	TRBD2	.	CATRIAGAWSGELFF	TGTGCCACCAGAATAGCGGGAGCTTGGAGCGGGGAGCTGTTTTTT
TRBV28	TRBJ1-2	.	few	CASSSPAPNYGYTF	TGTGCCAGCAGTTCCCCCGCGCCTAACTATGGCTACACCTTC
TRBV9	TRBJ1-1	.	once	CASSVDQGTGTEAFF	TGTGCCAGCAGCGTAGACCAGGGCACCGGCACTGAAGCTTTCTTT